This TCR beta chain was identified during a study of long-term antiretroviral therapy in people with HIV. Study-wide results and limits: No data were available on ART adherence, viral resistance or therapy changes.

The libraries were made with immunoSEQ v3.0 at survey level. TCRdb's table, derived via immunoSEQ multiplex PCR, lists solely in-frame clones and lacks some. In the table there are tens of thousands of clones, about three quarters of which are singletons. Note on this clone: What it binds is not known.

The CDR3 has 15 amino acids. V shed 5 bases, J shed 4 bases, and the junction held 9 bases outside the gene matches. CDR1 is SGHNT and CDR2 is YENEEA in the germline V gene. The gene calls are TRBV11-3 and TRBJ2-7; TRBD2 aligns across 9 bases. The material sequenced was unsorted PBMCs, taken 3.1 years after starting antiretroviral therapy. The origin of this receptor is a woman aged 50 to 60 with HIV. CDR3 protein: CASSARLAGMYEQYF. In DNA, the CDR3 is TGTGCCAGCAGCGCCCGGCTAGCGGGGATGTACGAGCAGTACTTC. Full variable domain (rest looked up from reference TRBV11-3 and TRBJ2-7): EAGVVQSPRYKIIEKKQPVAFWCNPISGHNTLYWYLQNLGQGPELLIRYENEEAVDDSQLPKDRFSAERLKGVDSTLKIQPAELGDSAVYLCASSARLAGMYEQYFGPGTRLTVT.